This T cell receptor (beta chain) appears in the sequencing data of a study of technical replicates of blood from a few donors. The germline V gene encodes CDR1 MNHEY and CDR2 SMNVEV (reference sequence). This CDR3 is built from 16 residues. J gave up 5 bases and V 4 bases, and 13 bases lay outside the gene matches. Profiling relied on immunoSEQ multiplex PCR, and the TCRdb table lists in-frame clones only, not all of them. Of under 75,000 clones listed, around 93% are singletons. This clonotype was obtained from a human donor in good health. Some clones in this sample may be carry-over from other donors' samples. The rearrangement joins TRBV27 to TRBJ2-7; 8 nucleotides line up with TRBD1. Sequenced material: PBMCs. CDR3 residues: CASSSGRTGLINEQYF. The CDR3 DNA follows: TGTGCCAGCAGTTCGGGGCGGACAGGGTTAATTAACGAGCAGTACTTC.